These 30 T cell receptor beta chains came from one sample sequenced in a study of CD8+CD57+ T cells in acquired aplastic anemia. The use of genomic DNA as template underpinned the TCR beta VDJ and CDR3 profiling. TCRdb redid the calling of the reads with MiXCR, one entry per CDR3 protein. The sample shows some 45,000 distinct CDR3 sequences, approximately 71% of them seen only once. The sequenced material came from sorted CD4+, CD8+, or CD8+CD57+ T cells (not recorded which) from PBMCs. The receptors stem from a human donor in good health, serving as a control.

The chain employs TRBV7-9 and TRBJ2-5; D is unresolved. V was pared by 1 base and J by 0 bases, with 3 bases between. Germline values: CDR1 SEHNR, CDR2 FQNEAQ (reference sequence). This CDR3 comprises 13 residues. Here the CDR3 DNA reads TGTGCCAGCAGCTTAGGTGACCAAGAGACCCAGTACTTC. Its protein is CASSLGDQETQYF.

CDR3 DNA: TGTGCCAGCAGCTTAAATAGGGGGTATGGCTACACCTTC. It is translated as CASSLNRGYGYTF. This chain uses TRBV7-3 with TRBJ1-2, with D possibly matching TRBD1 (6 bases). V lost 1 base and J lost 5, with 8 bases in between. Germline V gene sequence: CDR1 SGHTA, CDR2 FQGTGA. The CDR3 consists of 13 residues.

This rearrangement joins TRBV29-1 to TRBJ2-5, with TRBD1 matching 10 bases. Germline-derived CDR1 and CDR2 are SQVTM and ANQGSEA. Trimming cost V 3 bases and J 1 base; bases outside gene matches: 5. CDR3 length: 15 amino acids. CDR3 sequence: CSVDFRDRGQETQYF. In nucleotides, the CDR3 is TGCAGCGTTGACTTCCGGGACAGGGGCCAAGAGACCCAGTACTTC.

A word on this clonotype: A read error may produce the germline difference seen at one junction end. This chain joins TRBV7-2 and TRBJ2-5, with TRBD2 as a possible D gene (6 bases). Germline CDR1 reads SGHTA; CDR2 reads FQGNSA. CDR3 length: 14 amino acids. The CDR3 here is CASSLGSGQEAQYF. The CDR3 DNA reads as TGTGCCAGCAGCTTAGGTAGCGGACAAGAGGCCCAGTACTTC.

The chain employs TRBV7-9 and TRBJ2-1; D remains unclear. The CDR3 contains 12 residues. Germline CDR1 reads SEHNR; CDR2 reads FQNEAQ (reference sequence). V lost 5 bases and J lost 6, with 8 bases in between. This CDR3 reads CASSLDINEQFF. The DNA for the CDR3 is TGTGCCAGCAGCCTTGACATCAATGAGCAGTTCTTC. The complete variable domain, with remaining parts taken from reference TRBV7-9 and TRBJ2-1, reads DTGVSQNPRHKITKRGQNVTFRCDPISEHNRLYWYRQTLGQGPEFLTYFQNEAQLEKSRLLSDRFSAERPKGSFSTLEIQRTEQGDSAMYLCASSLDINEQFFGPGTRLTVL.

About this clonotype itself: Since no conserved phenylalanine or tryptophan closes the CDR3, a read error is the likely cause. This sequence joins TRBV12-3 or TRBV12-4 and TRBJ1-1; D not resolved. The CDR3 runs to 11 residues. V was shortened by 4 bases and J by 4 bases, with 4 bases between the two germline ends. This CDR3 is CASSSSTEAFL. CDR3 sequence (DNA): TGTGCCAGCAGTTCTAGCACTGAAGCTTTCTTG.

The J gene is TRBJ2-5, the V gene TRBV7-2, with unresolved D. V lost 2 bases, J lost 1 base, and 5 bases lay in between. There are 13 residues in the CDR3. Looked up from germline, CDR1 is SGHTA and CDR2 is FQGNSA. The CDR3, as DNA: TGTGCCAGCAGCTTACGCACCCAAGAGACCCAGTACTTC. It translates to CASSLRTQETQYF.

The V and J genes are TRBV10-3 and TRBJ1-3; D is perhaps TRBD1 (6 bases). The CDR3 totals 14 residues. CDR1 and CDR2 (germline): ENHRY, SYGVKD. V was cut by 10 bases and J by 2 bases, with 15 bases left in between. This chain's CDR3 is CATFWGATGNTIYF. The CDR3 DNA is TGTGCCACTTTTTGGGGGGCAACTGGAAACACCATATATTTT.

This clonotype was picked up many times. This chain joins TRBV27 and TRBJ2-5; no clear D. Trimming cost V 3 bases and J 3 bases, with 17 bases left between them. Germline V gene sequence: CDR1 MNHEY, CDR2 SMNVEV (reference sequence). The CDR3 runs to 16 residues. Here the CDR3 DNA reads TGTGCCAGCAGTTTTAATATAGGCATTTCTAAAGAGACCCAGTACTTC. Its protein is CASSFNIGISKETQYF.

With respect to this clonotype: Without the conserved terminal phenylalanine or tryptophan, this CDR3 likely stems from a read error. The chain joins TRBV29-1 to TRBJ1-1; 9 positions agree with TRBD1. The CDR3 is 12 residues long. The V and J ends lost 7 bases and 5 bases, in that order; junction bases with no gene match: 5. Germline values: CDR1 SQVTM, CDR2 ANQGSEA. DNA of the CDR3: TGCAGCGGAAACAGGGGGCTAACTGAAGCTTTCCTT. Residues: CSGNRGLTEAFL.

The chain joins TRBV29-1 to TRBJ2-5; D is undetermined. The CDR3 consists of 13 residues. Trimming took off 1 base at V and 0 bases at J, with 6 bases between the two ends. Germline loops: CDR1 SQVTM, CDR2 ANQGSEA. This CDR3 is CSVEGSNQETQYF. The CDR3 region has the DNA TGCAGCGTTGAAGGGAGTAACCAAGAGACCCAGTACTTC.

This clonotype was found a few times. This may be a read error, as it is one base from a much larger clone. The chain joins TRBV5-6 to TRBJ2-7; 9 bases align to TRBD2. This CDR3 spans 16 amino acids. Per the germline V gene, CDR1 is SGHDT and CDR2 is YYEEEE. CDR3 amino acids: CASSLLGTSISYGQYF. CDR3 nucleotide sequence: TGTGCCAGCAGCTTGCTCGGGACTAGCATTTCCTACGGGCAGTACTTC.

This clonotype was counted at least ten times. The chain recombines TRBV6-6 with TRBJ1-5; D possibly corresponds to TRBD1 (6 bases). The CDR3 extends over 14 amino acids. Germline loops: CDR1 MNHNY, CDR2 SVGAGI (reference sequence). V lost 4 bases and J lost 5, with 12 bases in between. CDR3 residues: CASSLGTKHQPQHF. DNA for the CDR3: TGTGCCAGCAGTTTGGGGACAAAACATCAGCCCCAGCATTTT.

This clonotype showed up many times. The chain employs TRBV7-6 and TRBJ1-1; D gene unclear. The length of the CDR3 is 13 residues. The ends were cut back, 1 base at V and 7 bases at J, with 10 bases in the middle. Germline loops: CDR1 SGHVS, CDR2 FNYEAQ. DNA for the CDR3: TGTGCCAGCAGCTTAGGGGGAAATGGTGAAGCTTTCTTT. Translated: CASSLGGNGEAFF.

The CDR3 DNA reads as TGTGCCACCAGTGATCCGGGACAGCCGTCTACCTATGGCTACACCTTC. This gives the protein CATSDPGQPSTYGYTF. The chain recombines TRBV24-1 with TRBJ1-2; TRBD1 aligns across 7 bases. The J segment lost 4 bases and the V segment lost 3 bases, leaving 10 bases of the junction unmatched. This CDR3 is 16 amino acids long. Germline assignment: CDR1 KGHDR and CDR2 SFDVKD.

The rearrangement links TRBV12-3 or TRBV12-4 to TRBJ2-1; 8 bases match TRBD1. There are 14 residues in the CDR3. V was clipped by 6 bases and J by 3 bases; unmatched bases: 4. The CDR3 bases are TGTGCCAGCAGAAAAGACAGGGGCTACAATGAGCAGTTCTTC. This translates into CASRKDRGYNEQFF.

The chain is built from TRBV12-3 or TRBV12-4 and TRBJ2-5; 9 bases agree with TRBD1. The CDR3 totals 14 residues. V lost 6 bases and J lost 1; bases outside the gene matches: 3. CDR3 nucleotides: TGTGCCAGCAGCCAGACAGGGGGCCAAGAGACCCAGTACTTC. Protein product: CASSQTGGQETQYF.

This clonotype has just a few counts. The V and J genes are TRBV2 and TRBJ2-1; 11 bases align to TRBD2. CDR3 length: 13 amino acids. Trimming cost V 5 bases and J 10 bases; bases outside gene matches: 4. From germline, CDR1 is SNHLY and CDR2 FYNNEI. CDR3 residues: CASSHRLAGEQFF. CDR3 nucleotides: TGTGCCAGCAGTCATAGACTAGCGGGGGAGCAGTTCTTC.

This clonotype has only a few counts. The V call is TRBV15, the J call TRBJ2-7; D might be TRBD1 (5 bases). Trimming took 5 bases from V and 4 from J, leaving 9 bases between them. Germline V gene sequence: CDR1 LNHNV, CDR2 YYDKDF (reference sequence). There are 12 residues in the CDR3. This CDR3 reads CATSAHRYEQYF. The CDR3 DNA is TGTGCCACCAGCGCTCACAGGTACGAGCAGTACTTC.

This sequence joins TRBV19 and TRBJ2-7; tentative D call: TRBD1 (6 bases). The CDR3 contains 11 residues. Germline CDR1 and CDR2: LNHDA and SQIVND (reference sequence). V was clipped by 6 bases and J by 3 bases, with 6 bases between them. The CDR3 nucleotides are TGTGCCAGTAGGACAGGCTACGAGCAGTACTTC. Its translation is CASRTGYEQYF.

V and J are TRBV2 and TRBJ2-2; D not certain. Germline assignment: CDR1 SNHLY and CDR2 FYNNEI. V was clipped by 6 bases and J by 7 bases, with 9 bases between them. The CDR3 has 12 residues. The CDR3 loop is CASRSFYGELFF. CDR3 DNA sequence: TGTGCCAGCAGATCATTTTACGGGGAGCTGTTTTTT.

This chain joins TRBV15 and TRBJ2-5; D possibly corresponds to TRBD1 (5 bases). The V end lost 8 bases, the J end lost 0 bases, and 13 bases lay between the germline ends. Germline lookup yields CDR1 LNHNV and CDR2 YYDKDF (reference sequence). CDR3 length equals 14 residues. CDR3 bases: TGTGCCACCCGAGCAGGGATTAACCAAGAGACCCAGTACTTC. As protein: CATRAGINQETQYF.

This chain connects TRBV29-1 to TRBJ2-7; D tentatively reads TRBD1 or TRBD2 (5 bases each). The ends were cut back, 4 bases at V and 2 bases at J, with 12 bases in the middle. Germline values: CDR1 SQVTM, CDR2 ANQGSEA. The CDR3 sequence is 13 residues long. CDR3 nucleotide sequence: TGCAGCGTTGCTGGGGACGGACCCTACGAGCAGTACTTC. Translated: CSVAGDGPYEQYF.

This clonotype was observed many times. This chain joins TRBV27 and TRBJ2-2, with D hard to call. Germline CDR1 MNHEY, CDR2 SMNVEV (reference sequence). The CDR3 is made up of 12 amino acids. Trimming left V 9 bases short and J 2 bases short, with 7 bases between. CDR3 nucleotides: TGTGCCAGGGATCCAAACACCGGGGAGCTGTTTTTT. Protein product: CARDPNTGELFF.

This clonotype was seen more than once but under ten times. A much larger clone is a single base away; this may be a read error. This chain connects TRBV5-4 to TRBJ2-5; D possibly matches TRBD1 or TRBD2 (5 bases each). The germline V gene encodes CDR1 SGHNT and CDR2 YYREEE (reference sequence). The CDR3 is 15 residues long. V dropped 3 bases and J dropped 2 bases, with 14 bases sitting between them. The CDR3 coding sequence is TGTGCCAGCAGCTCCGTCCAGGGACCACAAGAGACCCAGTACTTC. It specifies CASSSVQGPQETQYF. Full variable domain (missing parts from reference TRBV5-4 and TRBJ2-5): ETGVTQSPTHLIKTRGQQVTLRCSSQSGHNTVSWYQQALGQGPQFIFQYYREEENGRGNFPPRFSGLQFPNYSSELNVNALELDDSALYLCASSSVQGPQETQYFGPGTRLLVL.

The chain links TRBV15 to TRBJ1-3; D unresolved. The length of the CDR3 is 16 residues. Trimming removed 0 bases at V and 1 base at J, with 10 bases between. CDR1 LNHNV and CDR2 YYDKDF come from the germline V gene (reference sequence). The CDR3 region has the DNA TGTGCCACCAGCAGAGATATAGGTTCGTCTGGAAACACCATATATTTT. Translating it yields CATSRDIGSSGNTIYF.

This clonotype appeared many times. This sequence joins TRBV6-2 or TRBV6-3 and TRBJ2-3; D not resolved. Between the trimmed V and J ends, which lost 4 bases and 1 base, there was a span of 12 bases. The CDR3 is 15 amino acids. Germline CDR1 is MNHEY and CDR2 is SVGEGT. In nucleotides, the CDR3 is TGTGCCAGCAGTTTTTTTTCGTCCCGCACAGATACGCAGTATTTT. Translating gives CASSFFSSRTDTQYF.

In its sample, this clonotype was seen many times. The chain couples TRBV7-6 to TRBJ1-1, with D hard to call. The V gene lost 0 bases and the J gene lost 2 bases, with 13 bases spanning the gap. This CDR3 has 16 residues. Germline assignment: CDR1 SGHVS and CDR2 FNYEAQ. In DNA form, the CDR3 reads TGTGCCAGCAGCTTAGCGTCCGGGGATGGAAACACTGAAGCTTTCTTT. Translated, it gives CASSLASGDGNTEAFF.

This clonotype showed up just once. The rearrangement joins TRBV19 to TRBJ2-7; TRBD2 aligns across 8 bases. The DNA end lines up better with TRBJ2-5; the J call may be wrong. From germline, CDR1 is LNHDA and CDR2 SQIVND (reference sequence). The CDR3 totals 16 residues. This chain's CDR3 is CASSISPAGDGETQYF. CDR3 nucleotide sequence: TGTGCCAGTAGTATATCTCCAGCGGGGGATGGAGAGACCCAGTACTTC.

This clonotype was seen at least ten times. V and J are TRBV11-2 and TRBJ1-1; no clear D. The V end was cut by 4 bases, the J end by 2 bases, with 5 bases between. The CDR3 extends over 12 amino acids. The germline V gene encodes CDR1 SGHAT and CDR2 FQNNGV. DNA of the CDR3: TGTGCCAGCAGCTCCAGTAACACTGAAGCTTTCTTT. It yields the protein CASSSSNTEAFF.